The 22 T cell receptor beta chains reported below all come from one sample, sequenced in a study of T cells after yellow fever vaccination. A single record per CDR3 protein comes from TCRdb applying MiXCR to the 5' RACE reads. Of some 350,000 distinct CDR3 sequences listed, roughly 4.3% are singletons. This specimen consisted of PBMCs, obtained 5 days after the yellow fever booster vaccination. These receptors were collected from a man aged 18 to 30 who received the YFV17D yellow fever vaccine.

The chain couples TRBV5-1 to TRBJ1-4; D unresolved. CDR3 length equals 14 residues. V shed 0 bases and J shed 3 bases, with 6 bases lying between them. Germline V gives CDR1 SGHRS, CDR2 YFSETQ. The chain's CDR3 is CASSLESANEKLFF. CDR3 bases: TGCGCCAGCAGCTTGGAATCGGCTAATGAAAAACTGTTTTTT.

This clonotype occurred a few times. V gene TRBV5-1 combines with J gene TRBJ1-1, with 7 bases that match TRBD1. The CDR3 sequence is 14 residues long. With 6 bases clipped from V and 5 bases from J, the junction kept 10 bases outside the gene matches. Germline V CDR1 and CDR2: SGHRS, YFSETQ. CDR3 residues: CASTQEGAWTEAFF. The CDR3 DNA reads TGCGCCAGCACCCAGGAGGGGGCTTGGACTGAAGCTTTCTTT.

The V and J genes are TRBV4-2 and TRBJ2-5; 7 bases match TRBD2. Germline V gives CDR1 LGHNA, CDR2 YNFKEQ. The CDR3 is 19 residues long. Trimming took 1 base from V and 2 from J; bases not matched to a gene: 16. The CDR3 DNA is TGTGCCAGCAGCCAAGTCCGTATTAAATCCCTCGGGGGGCAAGAGACCCAGTACTTC. Translating gives CASSQVRIKSLGGQETQYF.

The chain uses TRBV6-5 and TRBJ1-5, with 7 bases identical to TRBD1. This CDR3 has 15 amino acids. Germline CDR1 and CDR2: MNHEY and SVGAGI. The ends lost 6 bases at V and 5 bases at J; junction bases unmatched: 10. In DNA, the CDR3 is TGTGCCAGCAGCAGACAGGGTAGGGTGGATCAGCCCCAGCATTTT. This translates into CASSRQGRVDQPQHF.

This clonotype was seen many times. V usage is TRBV20-1 and J usage is TRBJ2-2; 10 nucleotides agree with TRBD1. Germline V CDR1 and CDR2: DFQATT, SNEGSKA (reference sequence). Trimming cost V 6 bases and J 4 bases; bases outside gene matches: 11. The CDR3 spans 16 residues. The CDR3 is CSAIPWDRGFTGELFF. Written as DNA, the CDR3 is TGCAGTGCCATACCGTGGGACAGGGGATTCACCGGGGAGCTGTTTTTT.

The rearrangement links TRBV11-1 to TRBJ2-7; D could derive from TRBD1 or TRBD2 (5 bases each). Germline CDR1 is SGHAT and CDR2 is FQDESV (reference sequence). Trimming shortened V by 6 bases and J by 0 bases, and 15 bases separated the two germline ends. CDR3 size: 15 residues. The CDR3 sequence: CASRAGRATSYEQYF. In nucleotides, the CDR3 is TGTGCCAGCAGGGCGGGCAGGGCCACCTCCTACGAGCAGTACTTC.

The table lists this clonotype with a few counts. The chain employs TRBV20-1 and TRBJ2-2; D remains ambiguous. Trimming removed 0 bases from V and 7 bases from J, with 15 bases in between. CDR3 size: 15 residues. Germline values: CDR1 DFQATT, CDR2 SNEGSKA (reference sequence). CDR3 in amino acids: CSARDHRLSGGELFF. The DNA for the CDR3 is TGCAGTGCTAGAGATCATAGACTCTCGGGCGGGGAGCTGTTTTTT.

J is TRBJ1-5 and V is TRBV20-1; no clear D gene. The V gene's germline CDR1 is DFQATT and CDR2 SNEGSKA (reference sequence). V dropped 3 bases and J dropped 3 bases, with 12 bases sitting between them. This CDR3 is built from 14 residues. CDR3 coding DNA: TGCAGTGCTAGGTCTGGGCCACCCAATCAGCCCCAGCATTTT. Translating gives CSARSGPPNQPQHF.

The chain recombines TRBV4-1 with TRBJ1-2; 8 bases agree with TRBD1. V lost 4 bases to trimming and J lost 2 bases; unmatched junction nucleotides: 6. CDR3 length: 15 amino acids. From germline, CDR1 is MGHRA and CDR2 YSYEKL. Here the CDR3 reads CASSRGQGVNYGYTF. The DNA for the CDR3 is TGCGCCAGCAGCCGAGGACAGGGAGTAAACTATGGCTACACCTTC.

This clonotype showed up many times. V usage is TRBV20-1 and J usage is TRBJ2-3; 7 positions agree with TRBD1. The junction had 8 bases not matched to a gene; V was cut back by 7 bases and J by 1 base. The CDR3 length is 14 residues. CDR1 and CDR2 (germline): DFQATT, SNEGSKA (reference sequence). In DNA, the CDR3 is TGCAGTGGGGCCAAGGGGGCGCGCACAGATACGCAGTATTTT. Its protein product is CSGAKGARTDTQYF.

The rearrangement joins TRBV18 to TRBJ1-2; 9 positions agree with TRBD1. This CDR3 is 15 amino acids long. J gave up 4 bases and V 5 bases, and 8 bases lay outside the gene matches. In germline, CDR1 is KGHSH, CDR2 LQKENI. CDR3: CASSGTGTGTYGYTF. The CDR3 nucleotides are TGTGCCAGCTCAGGAACCGGGACAGGGACCTATGGCTACACCTTC.

The chain is built from TRBV21-1 and TRBJ1-5; the D call of TRBD1 is as the table states it, not checked on the DNA. TRBV21-1 is recorded as a pseudogene. The CDR3 totals 14 residues. The CDR3 bases are TGTGCCAGCGCCCGGCGCGTGAGCAATCAGCCCCAGCATTTT. Its protein is CASARRVSNQPQHF.

This clonotype was observed many times. The chain combines TRBV6-5 with TRBJ1-1; D may be TRBD1 (5 bases). Trimming removed 5 bases from V and 1 base from J, with 17 bases in between. This CDR3 comprises 16 residues. Germline V CDR1 and CDR2: MNHEY, SVGAGI. CDR3 in DNA: TGTGCCAGCAGTCAGACGCGCGGGGCGGGGAACACTGAAGCTTTCTTT. It yields the protein CASSQTRGAGNTEAFF.

There are many counts of this clonotype. The chain combines TRBV7-4 with TRBJ1-6, with 7 positions matching TRBD1. CDR3 length equals 15 residues. Germline CDR1 and CDR2: SGHVT and SQSDAQ. V shed 7 bases, J shed 13 bases, and the junction held 16 bases outside the gene matches. This CDR3 is CASNNPGQWPRPLHF. The CDR3 nucleotides are TGTGCCAGCAATAATCCGGGACAGTGGCCTCGGCCCCTCCACTTT.

This clonotype was seen at least ten times. The rearrangement uses TRBV12-3 or TRBV12-4 and TRBJ1-1; 10 nucleotides match TRBD1. CDR3 size: 15 residues. The V and J ends lost 5 bases and 3 bases, in that order; junction bases with no gene match: 6. Here the CDR3 reads CASSIRQGADTEAFF. CDR3 sequence (DNA): TGTGCCAGCAGTATCAGACAGGGGGCGGACACTGAAGCTTTCTTT.

Ten or more counts support this clonotype. V is TRBV30 and J is TRBJ1-2; D is possibly TRBD1 (5 bases). CDR1 GTSNPN and CDR2 SVGIG come from the germline V gene (reference sequence). The V end was cut by 1 base, the J end by 4 bases, with 10 bases between. The CDR3 has 13 amino acids. As DNA, the CDR3 is TGTGCCTGGAGTGACACAACAGGCTATGGCTACACCTTC. Residues: CAWSDTTGYGYTF.

V usage is TRBV12-3 or TRBV12-4 and J usage is TRBJ2-3; 12 bases fit TRBD2. V gave up 3 bases and J gave up 4 bases; unmatched junction bases: 5. CDR3 length: 16 residues. CDR3 sequence: CASSFASGGAADTQYF. The CDR3 DNA is TGTGCCAGCAGTTTTGCTAGCGGGGGGGCCGCAGATACGCAGTATTTT.

V gene TRBV5-1 combines with J gene TRBJ2-3; 10 nucleotides agree with TRBD2. The V gene's germline CDR1 is SGHRS and CDR2 YFSETQ. CDR3 length: 14 residues. Trimming cost V 4 bases and J 6 bases; bases outside gene matches: 5. The CDR3 DNA reads TGCGCCAGCAGCGCTAGCGGGGGAGGGGATACGCAGTATTTT. The encoded protein is CASSASGGGDTQYF.

This clonotype was counted a few times. The chain links TRBV6-5 to TRBJ1-2, with TRBD1 matching over 7 bases. The germline gives CDR1 MNHEY, CDR2 SVGAGI. V shed 4 bases and J 8 bases; nucleotides not matched to a gene: 7. The CDR3 length is 13 residues. Here the CDR3 DNA reads TGTGCCAGCAGTTTGGAGGGGGCGGGGGGCTACACCTTC. It yields the protein CASSLEGAGGYTF.

This clonotype was detected a few times. The chain is built from TRBV7-9 and TRBJ1-1; D uncertain. Trimming removed 2 bases at V and 1 base at J, with 8 bases between. CDR1 is SEHNR and CDR2 is FQNEAQ in the germline V gene (reference sequence). CDR3 size: 14 residues. The CDR3 is CASSLQASNTEAFF. CDR3 DNA sequence: TGTGCCAGCAGCTTACAGGCGTCGAACACTGAAGCTTTCTTT.

J is TRBJ1-2 and V is TRBV7-9, with 7 positions matching TRBD1. Trimming took 5 bases from V and 1 from J; bases not matched to a gene: 13. The CDR3 sequence is 17 residues long. Germline assignment: CDR1 SEHNR and CDR2 FQNEAQ (reference sequence). The CDR3, as DNA: TGTGCCAGCAGCCCACTGGCTGGGACAGTCTATAACTATGGCTACACCTTC. It specifies CASSPLAGTVYNYGYTF.

This clonotype occurred a few times. This chain connects TRBV20-1 to TRBJ1-2; D gene ambiguous. The CDR3 runs 15 residues. Germline V gene data show CDR1 as DFQATT and CDR2 as SNEGSKA (reference sequence). The germline V and J ends were trimmed by 0 bases and 4 bases, with 15 bases remaining between them. DNA for the CDR3: TGCAGTGCTAGAGACCCCGGCAGTTATCTCTATGGCTACACCTTC. This encodes CSARDPGSYLYGYTF.